The next 9 T cell receptor beta chains were all read from a single sample in a study of shared clonotypes between healthy human individuals. Using immunoSEQ multiplex PCR, the repertoire was profiled, and TCRdb retains in-frame clones only, with some absent. The sample shows 450,000 to 500,000 clones, 70% to 80% of them seen only once. What was sequenced was PBMCs. These receptors were collected from a middle-aged woman in good health. Some clones in this sample may be carry-over from other donors' samples.

This clone was picked up a small number of times. V gene TRBV27 combines with J gene TRBJ1-1; TRBD1 might be the D (5 bases). CDR1 and CDR2 from the germline V gene are MNHEY and SMNVEV (reference sequence). The germline V and J ends were trimmed by 0 bases and 1 base, with 18 bases remaining between them. CDR3 length: 18 amino acids. The CDR3 nucleotides read TGTGCCAGCAGTTTATCGATCGGCTGGCAGGGAGAGAACACTGAAGCTTTCTTT. This sequence encodes CASSLSIGWQGENTEAFF.

CDR3 loop: CASSGLVAGNTDTQYF. For the CDR3, the DNA is TGTGCCAGCAGTGGCTTGGTAGCGGGAAACACAGATACGCAGTATTTT. The chain joins TRBV2 to TRBJ2-3, with 8 bases that match TRBD2. Germline assignment: CDR1 SNHLY and CDR2 FYNNEI. J gave up 2 bases and V 4 bases, and 8 bases lay outside the gene matches. The CDR3 is 16 residues long.

In nucleotides, the CDR3 is TGCAGCGTGGAGGGTGGGGCAGGGGGATACAATGAGCAGTTCTTC. This translates into CSVEGGAGGYNEQFF. The chain joins TRBV29-1 to TRBJ2-1; perhaps TRBD1 as D (7 bases). Trimming cost V 6 bases and J 4 bases, with 19 bases left between them. CDR3 length: 15 residues. CDR1 and CDR2 from the germline V gene are SQVTM and ANQGSEA.

CDR3 DNA: TGTGCCAGTAGTACCTCGACAGAGACTGAAAAACTGTTTTTT. Its translation is CASSTSTETEKLFF. This chain joins TRBV19 and TRBJ1-4; D perhaps matches TRBD1 (5 bases). Trimming pared 4 bases from V and 7 bases from J, leaving 13 bases between. CDR1 and CDR2 from the germline V gene are LNHDA and SQIVND (reference sequence). CDR3 size: 14 residues. The variable domain in full, with the rest retrieved from reference TRBV19 and TRBJ1-4, is DGGITQSPKYLFRKEGQNVTLSCEQNLNHDAMYWYRQDPGQGLRLIYYSQIVNDFQKGDIAEGYSVSREKKESFPLTVTSAQKNPTAFYLCASSTSTETEKLFFGSGTQLSVL.

The chain combines TRBV7-2 with TRBJ2-5, with 9 bases aligning to TRBD2. Trimming at V came to 2 bases and at J to 5 bases, leaving 9 bases not matched to a gene. CDR1 is SGHTA, CDR2 FQGNSA, per germline. The CDR3 contains 16 residues. The CDR3 coding sequence is TGTGCCAGCAGCTTACAAGCGGGAGGTCGGGGCGAGACCCAGTACTTC. It is translated as CASSLQAGGRGETQYF.

V and J are TRBV7-9 and TRBJ1-1; D might be TRBD1 (5 bases). Germline loops: CDR1 SEHNR, CDR2 FQNEAQ (reference sequence). The CDR3 runs 14 residues. The ends were cut back, 10 bases at V and 5 bases at J, with 20 bases in the middle. The CDR3 nucleotides read TGTGCCATTATACGGGCGGGGGTTGGGACTGAAGCTTTCTTT. This gives the protein CAIIRAGVGTEAFF.

The chain couples TRBV11-3 to TRBJ2-7; 8 nucleotides agree with TRBD2. V was clipped by 5 bases and J by 2 bases; unmatched bases: 2. This CDR3 region has 13 residues. Germline V CDR1 and CDR2: SGHNT, YENEEA. In DNA form, the CDR3 reads TGTGCCAGCAGCGGCGGGGGGACCTACGAGCAGTACTTC. Translation gives CASSGGGTYEQYF.

The V call is TRBV2, the J call TRBJ2-5; 8 bases agree with TRBD1. Germline V gene data show CDR1 as SNHLY and CDR2 as FYNNEI. The CDR3 spans 15 residues. V lost 3 bases, J lost 6 bases, and 9 bases stayed unmatched. The CDR3: CASSEAPGGTKTQYF. The CDR3 DNA reads TGTGCCAGCAGTGAGGCGCCAGGGGGCACGAAGACCCAGTACTTC.

This clone has more than one count but fewer than ten. This chain connects TRBV5-6 to TRBJ1-2; maybe TRBD1 (5 bases). This CDR3 has 16 residues. Germline V gives CDR1 SGHDT, CDR2 YYEEEE. Trimming took off 3 bases at V and 4 bases at J, with 19 bases between the two ends. CDR3 sequence reads: CASSSPRAGGTYGYTF. Here the CDR3 DNA reads TGTGCCAGCAGCTCACCCCGGGCCGGAGGGACCTATGGCTACACCTTC.